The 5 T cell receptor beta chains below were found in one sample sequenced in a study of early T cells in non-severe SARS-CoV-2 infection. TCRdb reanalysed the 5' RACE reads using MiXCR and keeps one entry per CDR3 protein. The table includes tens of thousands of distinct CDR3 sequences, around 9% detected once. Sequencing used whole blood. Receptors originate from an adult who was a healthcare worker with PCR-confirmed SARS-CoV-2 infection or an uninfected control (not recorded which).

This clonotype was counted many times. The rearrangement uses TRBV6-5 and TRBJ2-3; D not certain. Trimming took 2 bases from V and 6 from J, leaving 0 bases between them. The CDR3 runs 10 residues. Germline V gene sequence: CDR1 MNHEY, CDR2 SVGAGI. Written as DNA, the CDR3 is TGTGCCAGCAGTTACGATACGCAGTATTTT. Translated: CASSYDTQYF.

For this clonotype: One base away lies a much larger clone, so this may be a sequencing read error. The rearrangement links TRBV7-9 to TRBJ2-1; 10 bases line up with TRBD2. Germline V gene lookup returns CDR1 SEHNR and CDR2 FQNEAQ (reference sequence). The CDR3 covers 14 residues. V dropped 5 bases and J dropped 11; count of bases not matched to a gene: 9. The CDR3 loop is CASSPLAGVGKQFF. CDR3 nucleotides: TGTGCCAGCAGCCCCCTAGCGGGGGTAGGTAAGCAGTTCTTC.

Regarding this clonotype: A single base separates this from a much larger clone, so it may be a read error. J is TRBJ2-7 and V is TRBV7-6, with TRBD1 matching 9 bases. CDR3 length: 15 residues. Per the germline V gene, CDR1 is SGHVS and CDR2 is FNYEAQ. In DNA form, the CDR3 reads TGTGCCAGCAGCGCGGGACAGGGTATCTCCTACGTGCAGTACTTC. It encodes CASSAGQGISYVQYF. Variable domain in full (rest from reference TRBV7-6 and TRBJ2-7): GAGVSQSPRYKVTKRGQDVALRCDPISGHVSLYWYRQALGQGPEFLTYFNYEAQQDKSGLPNDRFSAERPEGSISTLTIQRTEQRDSAMYRCASSAGQGISYVQYFGPGTRLTVT.

CDR3 sequence (DNA): TGTGCCAGCAGTTTGGACAGTGCAACTAATGAAAAACTGTTTTTT. Translation: CASSLDSATNEKLFF. The V call is TRBV28, the J call TRBJ1-4; perhaps TRBD1 as D (6 bases). This CDR3 region has 15 residues. The V end lost 3 bases, the J end lost 0 bases, and 8 bases lay between the germline ends. Germline CDR1 and CDR2: MDHEN and SYDVKM.

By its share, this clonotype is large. CDR3 nucleotides: TGTGCCAGCAGCTTAACGGCAGGGGGCAGGGGGACCCAGTACTTC. It encodes CASSLTAGGRGTQYF. The chain couples TRBV7-2 to TRBJ2-5; 8 bases are a match to TRBD1. Unmatched junction bases numbered 9, after V lost 2 bases and J lost 7 bases. The CDR3 is made up of 15 amino acids. CDR1 is SGHTA and CDR2 is FQGNSA in the germline V gene.